Presented here are 9 T cell receptor beta chains from one specimen sequenced in a study of T cell changes during pregnancy in multiple sclerosis. Profiled with immunoSEQ multiplex PCR; TCRdb holds only in-frame clones, not every one. The profile shows about 51,000 clones, roughly 93% of them singletons. Sequenced here: peripheral blood, sampled in the second trimester of pregnancy. The receptors here all came from a female donor with multiple sclerosis, enrolled in a pregnancy study.

The chain is built from TRBV19 and TRBJ1-1; perhaps TRBD1 as D (5 bases). This CDR3 is built from 13 residues. Trimming shortened V by 5 bases and J by 3 bases, and 10 bases separated the two germline ends. The germline V gene has CDR1 LNHDA and CDR2 SQIVND (reference sequence). CDR3 sequence: CASSLVGDTEAFF. The CDR3 nucleotides are TGTGCCAGTAGTCTGGTAGGGGACACTGAAGCTTTCTTT.

This rearrangement joins TRBV29-1 to TRBJ2-3, with D maybe TRBD1 (7 bases). The germline V gene encodes CDR1 SQVTM and CDR2 ANQGSEA. Trimming removed 3 bases from V and 6 bases from J, with 25 bases in between. The CDR3 length is 17 residues. CDR3 in amino acids: CSVDGQQGGVFKDTQYF. The DNA for the CDR3 is TGCAGCGTTGACGGGCAGCAGGGGGGAGTTTTCAAGGATACGCAGTATTTT.

The J gene is TRBJ2-7, the V gene TRBV7-9; D is uncertain. The germline gives CDR1 SEHNR, CDR2 FQNEAQ (reference sequence). V was shortened by 5 bases and J by 1 base, with 6 bases between the two germline ends. CDR3 length: 12 residues. CDR3 sequence (DNA): TGTGCCAGCAGCCGCGCTTCCTACGAGCAGTACTTC. Protein product: CASSRASYEQYF.

For this clone: The same CDR3 also results from other DNA sequences found in this sample. This chain uses TRBV28 with TRBJ1-5; weak D call: TRBD1 (5 bases). The CDR3 length is 11 residues. Germline V gene lookup returns CDR1 MDHEN and CDR2 SYDVKM. Trimming pared 4 bases from V and 7 bases from J, leaving 5 bases between. This CDR3 reads CASSSGQPQHF. In nucleotides, the CDR3 is TGTGCCAGCAGTTCAGGGCAGCCCCAGCATTTT.

This sequence joins TRBV7-2 and TRBJ2-2, with 7 bases aligning to TRBD2. The V gene end was trimmed by 4 bases and the J gene end by 1 base; junction bases not matched to a gene: 6. The CDR3 has 16 amino acids. Germline values: CDR1 SGHTA, CDR2 FQGNSA. The CDR3 reads CASSSQTSRNTGELFF. CDR3 nucleotides: TGTGCCAGCAGCTCACAGACTAGCAGGAACACCGGGGAGCTGTTTTTT. Complete variable domain (other parts from reference TRBV7-2 and TRBJ2-2): GAGVSQSPSNKVTEKGKDVELRCDPISGHTALYWYRQSLGQGLEFLIYFQGNSAPDKSGLPSDRFSAERTGGSVSTLTIQRTQQEDSAVYLCASSSQTSRNTGELFFGEGSRLTVL.

The chain couples TRBV2 to TRBJ1-5, with 7 bases lining up with TRBD1. The CDR3 is made up of 16 amino acids. The V gene's germline CDR1 is SNHLY and CDR2 FYNNEI. V was clipped by 9 bases and J by 1 base; unmatched bases: 12. CDR3 loop: CASTAGGRLSNQPQHF. The CDR3 DNA follows: TGTGCCAGTACGGCAGGGGGACGACTGAGCAATCAGCCCCAGCATTTT.

This chain links TRBV7-9 with TRBJ2-7; TRBD2 matches at 10 bases. The V segment lost 5 bases and the J segment 0 bases; nucleotides outside the gene matches: 4. The CDR3 sequence is 15 residues long. Looked up from germline, CDR1 is SEHNR and CDR2 is FQNEAQ (reference sequence). For the CDR3, the DNA is TGTGCCAGCAGCCATGGACTAGCGGACTCCTACGAGCAGTACTTC. This sequence encodes CASSHGLADSYEQYF. The full variable domain, with the rest looked up from reference TRBV7-9 and TRBJ2-7, is DTGVSQNPRHKITKRGQNVTFRCDPISEHNRLYWYRQTLGQGPEFLTYFQNEAQLEKSRLLSDRFSAERPKGSFSTLEIQRTEQGDSAMYLCASSHGLADSYEQYFGPGTRLTVT.

The genes are TRBV4-2 and TRBJ2-7; TRBD2 matches at 12 bases. The CDR3 loop spans 17 amino acids. Germline values: CDR1 LGHNA, CDR2 YNFKEQ. The V segment lost 1 base and the J segment 2 bases; nucleotides outside the gene matches: 6. The CDR3 nucleotides read TGTGCCAGCAGCCAAGGTACGACTAGCGGGAGTACCTACGAGCAGTACTTC. Protein product: CASSQGTTSGSTYEQYF.

This clone was detected once. V and J are TRBV11-2 and TRBJ2-7; 8 bases match TRBD2. Germline V gene lookup returns CDR1 SGHAT and CDR2 FQNNGV. V trimming: 1 base; J trimming: 0 bases; junction bases outside the gene matches: 5. The CDR3 is 16 residues long. As DNA, the CDR3 is TGTGCCAGCAGCTTAGGTAGCGGGACCAGCTCCTACGAGCAGTACTTC. Amino acid sequence: CASSLGSGTSSYEQYF.